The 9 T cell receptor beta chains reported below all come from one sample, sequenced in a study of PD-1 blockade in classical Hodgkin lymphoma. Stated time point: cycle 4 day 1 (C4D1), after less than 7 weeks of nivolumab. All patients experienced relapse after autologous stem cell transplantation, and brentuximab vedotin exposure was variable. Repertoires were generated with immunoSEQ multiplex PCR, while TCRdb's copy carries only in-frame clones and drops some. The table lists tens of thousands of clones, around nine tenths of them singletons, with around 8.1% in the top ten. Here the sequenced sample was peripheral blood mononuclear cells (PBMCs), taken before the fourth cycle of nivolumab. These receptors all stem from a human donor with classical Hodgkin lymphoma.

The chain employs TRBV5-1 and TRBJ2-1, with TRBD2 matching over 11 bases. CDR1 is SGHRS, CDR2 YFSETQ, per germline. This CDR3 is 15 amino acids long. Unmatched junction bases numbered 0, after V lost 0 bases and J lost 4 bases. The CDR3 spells CASSLGLAGYNEQFF. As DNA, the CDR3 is TGCGCCAGCAGCTTGGGACTAGCGGGATACAATGAGCAGTTCTTC.

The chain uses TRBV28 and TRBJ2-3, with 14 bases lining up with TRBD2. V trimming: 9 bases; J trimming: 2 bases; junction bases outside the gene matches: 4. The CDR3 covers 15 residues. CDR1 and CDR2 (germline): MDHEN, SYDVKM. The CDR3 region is CASRLAGGVTDTQYF. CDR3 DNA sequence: TGTGCCAGTCGACTAGCGGGGGGGGTCACAGATACGCAGTATTTT.

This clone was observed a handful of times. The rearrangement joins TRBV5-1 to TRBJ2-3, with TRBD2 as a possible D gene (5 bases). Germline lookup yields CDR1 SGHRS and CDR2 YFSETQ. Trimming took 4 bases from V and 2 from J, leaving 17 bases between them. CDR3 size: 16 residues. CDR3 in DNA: TGCGCCAGCAGCCTACCAGATGGGAGCCACACAGATACGCAGTATTTT. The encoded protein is CASSLPDGSHTDTQYF.

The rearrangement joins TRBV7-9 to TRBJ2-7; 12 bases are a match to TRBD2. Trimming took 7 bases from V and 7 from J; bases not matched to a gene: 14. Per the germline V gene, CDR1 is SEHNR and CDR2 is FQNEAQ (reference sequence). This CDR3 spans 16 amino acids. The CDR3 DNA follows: TGTGCCAGCACCCCCTCCTCAACTAGCGGGGGGTTAGAGCAGTACTTC. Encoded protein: CASTPSSTSGGLEQYF.

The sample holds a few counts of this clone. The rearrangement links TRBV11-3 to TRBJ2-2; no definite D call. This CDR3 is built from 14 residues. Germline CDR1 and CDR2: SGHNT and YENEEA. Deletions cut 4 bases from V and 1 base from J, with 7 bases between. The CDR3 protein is CASSSLGNTGELFF. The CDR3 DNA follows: TGTGCCAGCAGCTCCCTTGGGAACACCGGGGAGCTGTTTTTT.

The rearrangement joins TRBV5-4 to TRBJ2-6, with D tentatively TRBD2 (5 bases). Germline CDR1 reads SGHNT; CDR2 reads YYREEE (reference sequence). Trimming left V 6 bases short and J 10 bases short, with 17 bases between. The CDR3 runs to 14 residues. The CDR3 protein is CASNLEGLPNVLTF. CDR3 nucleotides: TGTGCCAGCAACTTAGAGGGTCTTCCTAACGTCCTGACTTTC.

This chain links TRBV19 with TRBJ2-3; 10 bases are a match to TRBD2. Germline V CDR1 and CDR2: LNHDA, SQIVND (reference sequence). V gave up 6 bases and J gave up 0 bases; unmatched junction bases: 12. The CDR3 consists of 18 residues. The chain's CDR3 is CASSFGAGGPFSTDTQYF. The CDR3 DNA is TGTGCCAGTAGCTTCGGAGCGGGGGGGCCTTTTAGCACAGATACGCAGTATTTT.

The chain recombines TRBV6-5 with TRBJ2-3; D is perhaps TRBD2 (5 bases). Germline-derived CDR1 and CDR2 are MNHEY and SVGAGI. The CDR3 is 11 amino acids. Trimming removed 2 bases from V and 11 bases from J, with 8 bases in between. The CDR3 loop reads CASSYEAVQYF. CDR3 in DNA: TGTGCCAGCAGTTACGAAGCGGTGCAGTATTTT.

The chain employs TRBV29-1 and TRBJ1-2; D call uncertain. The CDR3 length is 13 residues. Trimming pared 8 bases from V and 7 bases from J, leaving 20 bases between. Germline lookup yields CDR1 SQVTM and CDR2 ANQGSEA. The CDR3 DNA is TGCAGCTCTGACCCAGCCGGTACGATTGGCTACACCTTC. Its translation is CSSDPAGTIGYTF.